The clone carrying this T cell receptor (beta chain) occurred once. Its target is unknown. The sample originates from a study of T cells in Graves' hyperthyroidism and ophthalmopathy. Each diagnosis was grounded in clinical symptoms, serum thyroxine and TRAb, thyroid ultrasound, and orbital computed tomography. Study-wide points: The model's output predicted ophthalmopathy at a median of approximately 6.5 months prior to onset. Through a model of 13 V-J features, ophthalmopathy was separated from stable hyperthyroidism. Clonotypes that were expanded in thyroid above 0.001 mostly appeared in blood too.

RNA transcripts gave rise to amplified TCR beta CDR3 regions. First-round RT-PCR of the TCR CDR3 relied on the HTBI primer set. TCRdb reprocessed the multiplex PCR reads via MiXCR and lists one record per CDR3 protein. This table has 540,000 or so distinct CDR3 sequences, approximately 44% appearing once. Looked up from germline, CDR1 is SGHVS and CDR2 is FNYEAQ. V gave up 4 bases and J gave up 4 bases; unmatched junction bases: 6. The CDR3 has 14 amino acids. The sample comprised peripheral blood or thyroid tissue (not recorded which). This chain links TRBV7-6 with TRBJ2-7; 8 bases fit TRBD2. The receptor was isolated from an adult woman with Graves' disease, either hyperthyroidism or ophthalmopathy (not recorded which). CDR3 DNA sequence: TGTGCCAGCAGCTCGGAACCTAGCGGGTACGAGCAGTACTTC. Translated, it gives CASSSEPSGYEQYF.